This record looks at one TCR beta chain sequence and its context. Its antigen is still unknown. The data originate from a study of blood T cells in healthy people across ages. General study findings and limits: Unsorted PBMC input precluded a conclusive naive versus antigen-experienced comparison. The fall in TCR beta diversity per million T cells was roughly linear with age.

A second PCR of 7 to 11 cycles used a sample-barcoded 5' primer and a J-beta primer mix. TCRdb reprocessed the 5' RACE reads with MiXCR, giving one entry per CDR3 protein. The table records about 830,000 distinct CDR3 sequences, 62% of them present only once. Losses at the gene ends were 3 bases for V and 6 bases for J; bases not matched to a gene: 14. The germline gives CDR1 SGDLS, CDR2 YYNGEE. The CDR3 totals 16 residues. The receptor comes from a man aged 30 to 39 in good health. Sequencing input: blood. The chain has TRBV9 and TRBJ1-2; TRBD1 matches at 7 bases. The CDR3 DNA is TGTGCCAGCAGCGCTAAATCACAGGGGAAGTGGGATGGCTACACCTTC. It yields the protein CASSAKSQGKWDGYTF. Combining the CDR3 with reference TRBV9 and TRBJ1-2 gives the whole variable domain DSGVTQTPKHLITATGQRVTLRCSPRSGDLSVYWYQQSLDQGLQFLIQYYNGEERAKGNILERFSAQQFPDLHSELNLSSLELGDSALYFCASSAKSQGKWDGYTFGSGTRLTVV.